The 11 T cell receptor beta chains in this list originate from one sample, sequenced in a study of CD8+CD57+ T cells in acquired aplastic anemia (dated by TCRdb to the late 2010s). Sequencing was carried out with an Illumina HiSeq 2000. Genomic DNA served as template for TCR beta VDJ combination and CDR3 sequence profiling. TCRdb passed the public sequencing reads through fastp at Q25 and MiXCR, retaining productive beta sequences. Rows merge per CDR3 protein into single entries with the most common DNA and genes. The sample profile shows approximately 380,000 distinct CDR3 sequences; approximately 70% of them were found once. Around 4% of the sample is held by the ten biggest clonotypes. The sequenced material came from sorted CD4+, CD8+, or CD8+CD57+ T cells (not recorded which) from PBMCs. These receptors all stem from a human donor in good health, serving as a control.

This clonotype was counted once. The chain combines TRBV13 with TRBJ2-2; 7 bases line up with TRBD1. This CDR3 spans 17 amino acids. V was pared by 6 bases and J by 4 bases, with 14 bases of the junction left unmatched. The germline V gene has CDR1 PRHDT and CDR2 FYEKMQ (reference sequence). Here the CDR3 DNA reads TGTGCCAGCAGGCAGTGGGGTCGAGGGGGCGCCACCGGGGAGCTGTTTTTT. Translation gives CASRQWGRGGATGELFF.

CDR3 sequence: CASRPSGTSQETQYF. The CDR3 nucleotides are TGTGCCAGCAGACCGTCCGGGACTAGCCAAGAGACCCAGTACTTC. The chain recombines TRBV12-3 or TRBV12-4 with TRBJ2-5; 8 bases are shared with TRBD2. The CDR3 contains 15 residues. The ends lost 6 bases at V and 1 base at J; junction bases unmatched: 7.

About this clonotype itself: Possible read error: a much larger clone is one base away. The gene calls are TRBV12-3 or TRBV12-4 and TRBJ1-3; D remains ambiguous. This CDR3 comprises 14 residues. The V gene lost 8 bases and the J gene lost 0 bases, with 11 bases spanning the gap. The CDR3 protein is CASGSGSSGNTIYF. In nucleotides, the CDR3 is TGTGCCAGCGGTTCCGGGTCCTCTGGAAACACCATATATTTT.

For this clonotype: A junction end diverges from the germline sequence, so it may reflect a read error. The gene calls are TRBV9 and TRBJ2-7; D assignment may be TRBD1 or TRBD2 (6 bases each). CDR1 is SGDLS, CDR2 YYNGEE, per germline. This CDR3 has 13 residues. DNA of the CDR3: TGTGCCAGCAGCGGATGCCCGGGGGCTGAGACCCAGTTC. Translation: CASSGCPGAETQF.

The V call is TRBV5-1, the J call TRBJ1-5, with D perhaps TRBD1 (6 bases). Germline V gives CDR1 SGHRS, CDR2 YFSETQ. Trimming took 5 bases from V and 5 from J, leaving 17 bases between them. The CDR3 extends over 15 amino acids. The CDR3 region is CASSVGVGGDQPQHF. The CDR3 nucleotides are TGCGCCAGCAGTGTTGGTGTAGGGGGGGATCAGCCCCAGCATTTT. Full variable domain (missing parts from reference TRBV5-1 and TRBJ1-5): KAGVTQTPRYLIKTRGQQVTLSCSPISGHRSVSWYQQTPGQGLQFLFEYFSETQRNKGNFPGRFSGRQFSNSRSEMNVSTLELGDSALYLCASSVGVGGDQPQHFGDGTRLSIL.

Details on this clonotype: It is likely a read error, because the conserved phenylalanine at the end of the CDR3 is missing. It is unclear where the CDR3 begins or ends on the DNA, so no DNA is shown, and the CDR3 is as TCRdb lists it. V usage is TRBV7-6 and J usage is TRBJ1-6. Counting both end residues, the CDR3 totals 13 amino acids. The germline CDR1 and CDR2 sequences are SGHVS and FNYEAQ. The CDR3 sequence: CASSLAPSGSTGE.

This clonotype was seen only once. The germline gene is not matched at one end of the junction; a read error may be the cause. The chain combines TRBV19 with TRBJ1-4, with D uncertain. CDR3 length: 14 amino acids. CDR1 LNHDA and CDR2 SQIVND come from the germline V gene (reference sequence). This chain's CDR3 is CASRTAALNETLFF. The DNA for the CDR3 is TGTGCCAGTCGTACGGCAGCCTTAAATGAAACACTGTTTTTT.

This clonotype was seen a handful of times. This sequence joins TRBV27 and TRBJ2-5; D unclear. Trimming took 0 bases from V and 12 from J, leaving 14 bases between them. Germline lookup yields CDR1 MNHEY and CDR2 SMNVEV (reference sequence). The CDR3 loop spans 13 amino acids. The CDR3 DNA sequence: TGTGCCAGCAGTTTATCCGGCGCCCGAGGAGAGTACTTC. Protein product: CASSLSGARGEYF.

In this sample, this clonotype turned up many times. This rearrangement joins TRBV9 to TRBJ2-7, with 8 bases that match TRBD1. The CDR3 is made up of 15 amino acids. V lost 0 bases to trimming and J lost 2 bases; unmatched junction nucleotides: 4. Germline CDR1 reads SGDLS; CDR2 reads YYNGEE. CDR3: CASSVVGTGPYEQYF. The DNA for the CDR3 is TGTGCCAGCAGCGTAGTCGGGACAGGACCCTACGAGCAGTACTTC.

This clonotype has ten or more counts. V gene TRBV20-1 combines with J gene TRBJ2-5; D tentatively reads TRBD1 or TRBD2 (6 bases each). CDR3 length equals 14 residues. Between the trimmed V and J ends, which lost 0 bases and 5 bases, there was a span of 13 bases. Germline loops: CDR1 DFQATT, CDR2 SNEGSKA (reference sequence). In DNA, the CDR3 is TGCAGTGCTAGAGACCGCCTCGGGGGCGAGACCCAGTACTTC. Translated: CSARDRLGGETQYF.

The chain is built from TRBV29-1 and TRBJ1-2, with 10 nucleotides matching TRBD1. V shed 7 bases, J shed 4 bases, and the junction held 6 bases outside the gene matches. The CDR3 covers 13 residues. The germline V gene encodes CDR1 SQVTM and CDR2 ANQGSEA. For the CDR3, the DNA is TGCAGCGCAGTCCGACAGGGGGCCTATGGCTACACCTTC. Translation gives CSAVRQGAYGYTF. Full variable domain (rest looked up from reference TRBV29-1 and TRBJ1-2): SAVISQKPSRDICQRGTSLTIQCQVDSQVTMMFWYRQQPGQSLTLIATANQGSEATYESGFVIDKFPISRPNLTFSTLTVSNMSPEDSSIYLCSAVRQGAYGYTFGSGTRLTVV.